The 13 T cell receptor beta chains presented below share a single source sample, sequenced in a study of blood T cell repertoires in COVID-19. Assay used: immunoSEQ multiplex PCR; TCRdb lists only in-frame clones, some missing. The sample has about 150,000 clones; around 84% are singletons. Sample: PBMCs or T cells enriched from blood (not recorded which). The source of these receptors is a man aged 45-60 years who had recovered from COVID-19.

The sample holds one count of this clone. This sequence joins TRBV18 and TRBJ2-2; D is ambiguous. Deletions cut 5 bases from V and 0 bases from J, with 16 bases between. The CDR3 consists of 17 residues. Germline loops: CDR1 KGHSH, CDR2 LQKENI. In nucleotides, the CDR3 is TGTGCCAGCTCATCCTCTAATATACTATCGAACACCGGGGAGCTGTTTTTT. Its translation is CASSSSNILSNTGELFF.

This chain joins TRBV4-2 and TRBJ2-5; the match to TRBD2 covers 7 bases. Germline CDR1 reads LGHNA; CDR2 reads YNFKEQ. The CDR3 spans 15 residues. The J segment lost 4 bases and the V segment lost 0 bases, leaving 5 bases of the junction unmatched. The CDR3 DNA reads as TGTGCCAGCAGCCAAGAGAGCGGGGCTTCAGAGACCCAGTACTTC. Amino acid sequence: CASSQESGASETQYF.

V and J are TRBV18 and TRBJ2-3; 9 bases align to TRBD1. Per germline, CDR1 KGHSH and CDR2 LQKENI. The CDR3 contains 14 residues. V gave up 6 bases and J gave up 0 bases; unmatched junction bases: 1. The CDR3 DNA is TGTGCCAGCTCCGGGACAGGGAGCACAGATACGCAGTATTTT. It yields the protein CASSGTGSTDTQYF.

This chain connects TRBV7-3 to TRBJ2-1; 8 positions match TRBD1. Germline CDR1 SGHTA, CDR2 FQGTGA. The CDR3 spans 14 residues. The junction had 7 bases not matched to a gene; V was cut back by 3 bases and J by 9 bases. CDR3 DNA: TGTGCCAGCAGCTTGACAGGGGTTAAAGCTGAGCAGTTCTTC. Its translation is CASSLTGVKAEQFF.

This rearrangement joins TRBV5-4 to TRBJ2-7; no definite D call. V shed 2 bases and J shed 0 bases, with 6 bases lying between them. CDR1 is SGHNT, CDR2 YYREEE, per germline (reference sequence). The CDR3 consists of 13 residues. The CDR3 coding sequence is TGTGCCAGCAGCTTAACAGCCTCCTACGAGCAGTACTTC. Amino acid sequence: CASSLTASYEQYF.

The chain joins TRBV3-1 (or the pseudogene TRBV3-2) to TRBJ2-1, with 8 bases identical to TRBD1. The germline V gene encodes CDR1 LGHDT and CDR2 YNNKEL (reference sequence). The CDR3 sequence is 14 residues long. The V gene end was trimmed by 7 bases and the J gene end by 0 bases; junction bases not matched to a gene: 2. The CDR3 region has the DNA TGTGCCAGCAAAACAGGGGGCTCCTACAATGAGCAGTTCTTC. Translated, it gives CASKTGGSYNEQFF.

The gene calls are TRBV7-2 and TRBJ2-5, with D possibly being TRBD1 (6 bases). Germline V gene sequence: CDR1 SGHTA, CDR2 FQGNSA. The V and J ends lost 5 bases and 7 bases respectively, with 23 bases between them. The CDR3 runs 16 residues. The CDR3 spells CASSPQGSSVEGTQYF. The CDR3 region has the DNA TGTGCCAGCAGCCCCCAGGGGAGTAGTGTAGAGGGGACCCAGTACTTC.

The chain carries TRBV18 and TRBJ1-5; D is unresolved. Trimming took 2 bases from V and 4 from J, leaving 9 bases between them. In germline, CDR1 is KGHSH, CDR2 LQKENI. This CDR3 has 14 residues. The CDR3 coding sequence is TGTGCCAGCTCACCAGGGCAGAATAATCAGCCCCAGCATTTT. Residues: CASSPGQNNQPQHF. Variable domain in full (rest from reference TRBV18 and TRBJ1-5): NAGVMQNPRHLVRRRGQEARLRCSPMKGHSHVYWYRQLPEEGLKFMVYLQKENIIDESGMPKERFSAEFPKEGPSILRIQQVVRGDSAAYFCASSPGQNNQPQHFGDGTRLSIL.

The chain joins TRBV9 to TRBJ2-7, with D perhaps matching TRBD1 (6 bases). With 0 bases removed from V and 2 bases from J, the gap between germline ends came to 12 bases. The CDR3 totals 15 residues. Per germline, CDR1 SGDLS and CDR2 YYNGEE. Written as DNA, the CDR3 is TGTGCCAGCAGCGTAGGGGACAACCCAACCTACGAGCAGTACTTC. Protein sequence: CASSVGDNPTYEQYF.

This clone is a singleton in its sample. The chain joins TRBV18 to TRBJ2-1; 10 bases line up with TRBD2. V shed 0 bases, J shed 4 bases, and the junction held 6 bases outside the gene matches. This CDR3 spans 17 amino acids. The germline CDR1 and CDR2 sequences are KGHSH and LQKENI. CDR3 nucleotide sequence: TGTGCCAGCTCACCACCGTTCGCTAGCGGGGGTTACAATGAGCAGTTCTTC. This encodes CASSPPFASGGYNEQFF.

The chain combines TRBV7-9 with TRBJ2-5; TRBD1 is a possible D gene (6 bases). Trimming stripped 7 bases from V and 7 bases from J, with 13 bases between. Germline-derived CDR1 and CDR2 are SEHNR and FQNEAQ (reference sequence). This CDR3 region has 12 residues. Here the CDR3 DNA reads TGTGCCAGCAACCTCCCAGGGGTGACCCAGTACTTC. It encodes CASNLPGVTQYF.

This sequence joins TRBV21-1 and TRBJ1-6. TRBV21-1 is marked as a pseudogene. This CDR3 region has 18 residues. The CDR3 coding sequence is TGTGCCAGCAGCAAACGGAGGGACCCCAGCTCCTATAATTCACCCCTCCACTTT. It codes for CASSKRRDPSSYNSPLHF.

This chain joins TRBV5-1 and TRBJ1-2; D is possibly TRBD1 (6 bases). Per germline, CDR1 SGHRS and CDR2 YFSETQ. V was pared by 0 bases and J by 4 bases, with 16 bases between. The CDR3 loop spans 16 amino acids. The CDR3 spells CASSLAAGANPYGYTF. The CDR3 DNA reads as TGCGCCAGCAGCTTGGCGGCAGGGGCGAACCCCTATGGCTACACCTTC.